This T cell receptor (beta chain) was recorded in a study of shared clonotypes between healthy human individuals. Using immunoSEQ multiplex PCR, the repertoire was profiled, and TCRdb retains in-frame clones only, with some absent. The sample yields about 2.4 million clones, 93% seen once. The CDR3 totals 15 residues. The chain employs TRBV21-1 and TRBJ2-1; whether TRBD2, the table's D call, matches the DNA was not checked. TRBV21-1 is classified as a pseudogene. The TCR sequence derives from a man in his late teens or twenties in good health. Some clones in this sample may be carry-over from other donors' samples. Sequenced material: naive CD4+ T cells from PBMCs. Noted subset: CD45RA+ positively selected. The CDR3 is CASPNPGLDYNEQFF. The DNA of the CDR3 is TGTGCCAGTCCGAACCCGGGACTAGACTACAATGAGCAGTTCTTC.